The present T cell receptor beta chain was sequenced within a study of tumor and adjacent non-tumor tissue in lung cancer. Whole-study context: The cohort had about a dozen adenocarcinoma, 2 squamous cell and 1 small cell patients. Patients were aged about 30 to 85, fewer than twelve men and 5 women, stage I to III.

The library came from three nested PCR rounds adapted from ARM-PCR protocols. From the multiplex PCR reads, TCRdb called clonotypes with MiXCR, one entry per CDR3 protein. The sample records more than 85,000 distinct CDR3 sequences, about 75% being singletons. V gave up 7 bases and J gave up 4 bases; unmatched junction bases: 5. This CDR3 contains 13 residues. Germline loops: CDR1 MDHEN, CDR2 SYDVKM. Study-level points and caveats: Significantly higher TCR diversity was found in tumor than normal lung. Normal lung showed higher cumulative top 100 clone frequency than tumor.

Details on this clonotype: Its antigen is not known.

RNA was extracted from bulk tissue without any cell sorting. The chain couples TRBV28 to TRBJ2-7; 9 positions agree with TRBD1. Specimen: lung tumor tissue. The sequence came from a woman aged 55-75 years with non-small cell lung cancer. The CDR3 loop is CASNPGTGYEQYF. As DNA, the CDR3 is TGTGCCAGCAATCCCGGGACAGGGTACGAGCAGTACTTC.